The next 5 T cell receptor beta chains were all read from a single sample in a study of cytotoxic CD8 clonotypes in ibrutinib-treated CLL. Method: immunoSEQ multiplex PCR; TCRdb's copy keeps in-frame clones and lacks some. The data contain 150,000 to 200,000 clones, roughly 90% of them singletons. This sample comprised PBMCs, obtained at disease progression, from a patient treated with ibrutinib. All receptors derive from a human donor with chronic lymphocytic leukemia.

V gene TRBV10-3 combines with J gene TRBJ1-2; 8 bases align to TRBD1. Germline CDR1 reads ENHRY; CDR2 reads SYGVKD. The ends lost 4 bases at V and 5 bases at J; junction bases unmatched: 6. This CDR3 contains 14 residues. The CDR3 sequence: CAISVFGQGYGYTF. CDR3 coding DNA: TGTGCCATCAGTGTTTTTGGACAGGGATATGGCTACACCTTC.

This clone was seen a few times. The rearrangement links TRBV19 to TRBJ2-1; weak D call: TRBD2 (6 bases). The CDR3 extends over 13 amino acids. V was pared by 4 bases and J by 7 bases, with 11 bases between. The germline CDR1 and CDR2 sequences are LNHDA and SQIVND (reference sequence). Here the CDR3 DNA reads TGTGCCAGTAGTAGGCCGGGAGTGAATGAGCAGTTCTTC. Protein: CASSRPGVNEQFF.

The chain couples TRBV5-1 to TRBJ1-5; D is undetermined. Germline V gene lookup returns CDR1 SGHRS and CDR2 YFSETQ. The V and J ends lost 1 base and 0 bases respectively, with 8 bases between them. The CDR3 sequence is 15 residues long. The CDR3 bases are TGCGCCAGCAGCTTGTCTGGGGATAGCAATCAGCCCCAGCATTTT. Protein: CASSLSGDSNQPQHF.

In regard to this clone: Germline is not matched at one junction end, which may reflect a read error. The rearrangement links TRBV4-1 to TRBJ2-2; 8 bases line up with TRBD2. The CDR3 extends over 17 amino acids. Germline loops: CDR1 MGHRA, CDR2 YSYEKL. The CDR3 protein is CASSQDGAGVYTGEPFF. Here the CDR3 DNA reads TGCGCCAGCAGCCAAGATGGAGCGGGAGTTTACACCGGGGAGCCGTTTTTT.

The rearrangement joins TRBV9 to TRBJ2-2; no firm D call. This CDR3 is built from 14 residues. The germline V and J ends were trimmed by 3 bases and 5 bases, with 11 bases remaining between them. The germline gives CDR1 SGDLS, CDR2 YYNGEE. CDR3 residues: CASSGMVGTGELFF. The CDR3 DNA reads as TGTGCCAGCAGCGGGATGGTGGGTACCGGGGAGCTGTTTTTT. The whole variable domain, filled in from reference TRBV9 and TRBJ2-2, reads DSGVTQTPKHLITATGQRVTLRCSPRSGDLSVYWYQQSLDQGLQFLIQYYNGEERAKGNILERFSAQQFPDLHSELNLSSLELGDSALYFCASSGMVGTGELFFGEGSRLTVL.